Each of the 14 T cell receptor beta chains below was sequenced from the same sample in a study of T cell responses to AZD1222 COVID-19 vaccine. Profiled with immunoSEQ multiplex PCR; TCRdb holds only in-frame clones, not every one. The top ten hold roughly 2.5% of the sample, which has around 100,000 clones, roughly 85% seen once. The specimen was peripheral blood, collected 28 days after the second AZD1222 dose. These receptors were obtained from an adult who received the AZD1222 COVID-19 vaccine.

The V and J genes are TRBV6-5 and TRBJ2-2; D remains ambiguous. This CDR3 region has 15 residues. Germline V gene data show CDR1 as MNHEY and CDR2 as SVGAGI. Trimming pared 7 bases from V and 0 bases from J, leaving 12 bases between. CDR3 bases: TGTGCCAGCAACCTTTACACGGCGAACACCGGGGAGCTGTTTTTT. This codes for CASNLYTANTGELFF.

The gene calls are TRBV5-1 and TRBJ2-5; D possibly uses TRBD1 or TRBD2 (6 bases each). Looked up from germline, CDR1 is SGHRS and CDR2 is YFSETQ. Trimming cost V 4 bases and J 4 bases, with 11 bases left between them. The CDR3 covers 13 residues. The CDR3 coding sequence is TGCGCCAGCAGCGCCAGGGGAGGAGAGACCCAGTACTTC. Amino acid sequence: CASSARGGETQYF. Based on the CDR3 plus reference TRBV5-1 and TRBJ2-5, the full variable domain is KAGVTQTPRYLIKTRGQQVTLSCSPISGHRSVSWYQQTPGQGLQFLFEYFSETQRNKGNFPGRFSGRQFSNSRSEMNVSTLELGDSALYLCASSARGGETQYFGPGTRLLVL.

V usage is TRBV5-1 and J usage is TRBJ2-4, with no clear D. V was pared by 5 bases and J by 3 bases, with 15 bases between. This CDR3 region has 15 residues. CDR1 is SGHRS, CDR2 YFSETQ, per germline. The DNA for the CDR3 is TGCGCCAGCAGTACCTACCGAAGTGGCAAAAACATTCAGTACTTC. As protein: CASSTYRSGKNIQYF.

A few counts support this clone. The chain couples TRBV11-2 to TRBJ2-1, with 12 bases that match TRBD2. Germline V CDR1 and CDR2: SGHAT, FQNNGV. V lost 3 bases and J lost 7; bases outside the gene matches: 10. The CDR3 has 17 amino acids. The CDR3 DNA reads TGTGCCAGCAGCTTCGATACGACTAGCGGGAGAAGGAATGAGCAGTTCTTC. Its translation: CASSFDTTSGRRNEQFF.

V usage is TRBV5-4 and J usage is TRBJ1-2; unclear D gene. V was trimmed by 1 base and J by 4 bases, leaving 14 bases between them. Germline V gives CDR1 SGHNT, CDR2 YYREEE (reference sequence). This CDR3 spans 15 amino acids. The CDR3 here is CASSLRNQEFYGYTF. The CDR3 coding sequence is TGTGCCAGCAGCTTGCGGAACCAGGAGTTCTATGGCTACACCTTC.

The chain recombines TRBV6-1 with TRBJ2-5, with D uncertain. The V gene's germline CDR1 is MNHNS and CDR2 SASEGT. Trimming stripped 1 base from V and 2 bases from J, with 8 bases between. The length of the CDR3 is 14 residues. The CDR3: CASSEVLNQETQYF. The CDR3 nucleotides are TGTGCCAGCAGTGAAGTGCTAAATCAAGAGACCCAGTACTTC.

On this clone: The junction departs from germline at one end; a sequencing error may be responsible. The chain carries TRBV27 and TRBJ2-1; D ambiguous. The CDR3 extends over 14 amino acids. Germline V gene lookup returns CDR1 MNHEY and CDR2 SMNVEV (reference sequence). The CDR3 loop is CASRPLSSHNEQFF. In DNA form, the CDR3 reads TGTGCCTCCAGACCATTGTCCTCCCACAATGAGCAGTTCTTC.

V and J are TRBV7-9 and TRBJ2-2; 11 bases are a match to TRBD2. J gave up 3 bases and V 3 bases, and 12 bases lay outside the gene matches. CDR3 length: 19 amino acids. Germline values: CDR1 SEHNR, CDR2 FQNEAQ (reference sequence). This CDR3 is CASSFRLLAGARDTGELFF. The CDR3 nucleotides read TGTGCCAGCAGCTTTCGTTTACTAGCGGGAGCCCGGGACACCGGGGAGCTGTTTTTT. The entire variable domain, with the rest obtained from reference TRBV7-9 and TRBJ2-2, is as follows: DTGVSQNPRHKITKRGQNVTFRCDPISEHNRLYWYRQTLGQGPEFLTYFQNEAQLEKSRLLSDRFSAERPKGSFSTLEIQRTEQGDSAMYLCASSFRLLAGARDTGELFFGEGSRLTVL.

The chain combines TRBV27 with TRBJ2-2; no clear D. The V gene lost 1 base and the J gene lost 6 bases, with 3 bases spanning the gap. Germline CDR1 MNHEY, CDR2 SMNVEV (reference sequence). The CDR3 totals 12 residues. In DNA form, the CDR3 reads TGTGCCAGCAGTTTATTCCCCGGGGAGCTGTTTTTT. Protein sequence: CASSLFPGELFF.

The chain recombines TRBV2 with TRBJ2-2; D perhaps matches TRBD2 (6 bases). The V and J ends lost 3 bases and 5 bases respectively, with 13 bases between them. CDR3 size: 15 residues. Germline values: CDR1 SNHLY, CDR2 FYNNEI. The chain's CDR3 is CASSERRVPTGELFF. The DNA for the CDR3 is TGTGCCAGCAGTGAGCGGAGGGTCCCAACCGGGGAGCTGTTTTTT.

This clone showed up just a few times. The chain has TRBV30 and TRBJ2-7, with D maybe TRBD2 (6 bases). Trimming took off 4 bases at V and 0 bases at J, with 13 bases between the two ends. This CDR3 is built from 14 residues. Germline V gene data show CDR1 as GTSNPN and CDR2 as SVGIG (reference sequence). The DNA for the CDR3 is TGTGCCTGGAAGGCAGACGGGAGCTCCTACGAGCAGTACTTC. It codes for CAWKADGSSYEQYF.

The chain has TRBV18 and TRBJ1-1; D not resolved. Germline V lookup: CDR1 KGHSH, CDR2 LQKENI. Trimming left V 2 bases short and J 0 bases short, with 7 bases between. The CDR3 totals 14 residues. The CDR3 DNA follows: TGTGCCAGCTCACCAGCGAACCTGAACACTGAAGCTTTCTTT. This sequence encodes CASSPANLNTEAFF.

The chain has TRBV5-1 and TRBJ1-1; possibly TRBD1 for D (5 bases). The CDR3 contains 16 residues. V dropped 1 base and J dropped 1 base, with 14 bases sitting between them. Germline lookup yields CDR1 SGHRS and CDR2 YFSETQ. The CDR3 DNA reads TGCGCCAGCAGCTTGTTGGGGCTAGGAGGGAACACTGAAGCTTTCTTT. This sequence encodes CASSLLGLGGNTEAFF.

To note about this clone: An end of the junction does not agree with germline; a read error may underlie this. The CDR3 spells CASSLGDAPYYEQYF. CDR3 nucleotide sequence: TGTGCTAGCAGCTTAGGGGACGCCCCCTACTACGAGCAGTACTTC. The chain carries TRBV7-7 and TRBJ2-7; either TRBD1 or TRBD2 may fit D (5 bases each). The germline gives CDR1 SSHAT, CDR2 FNYEAQ (reference sequence). This CDR3 region has 15 residues.